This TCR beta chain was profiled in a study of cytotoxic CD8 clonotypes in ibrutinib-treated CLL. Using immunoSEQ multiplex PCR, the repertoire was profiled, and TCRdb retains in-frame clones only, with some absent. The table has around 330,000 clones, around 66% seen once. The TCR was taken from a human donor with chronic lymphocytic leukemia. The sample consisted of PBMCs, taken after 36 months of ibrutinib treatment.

Written as DNA, the CDR3 is TGTGCCATCAGTGGTTCCCAGGGGGCGAATGAGCAGTTCTTC. Residues: CAISGSQGANEQFF. The chain recombines TRBV10-3 with TRBJ2-1; 8 bases map to TRBD1. V shed 4 bases, J shed 7 bases, and the junction held 6 bases outside the gene matches. CDR3 length: 14 residues. The germline V gene has CDR1 ENHRY and CDR2 SYGVKD.